The present T cell receptor beta chain was sequenced within a study of blood T cell repertoires in COVID-19. Background on the study: Samples came from the United States, Italy and Spain, spanning acute and convalescent COVID-19.

TCRdb's table, derived via immunoSEQ multiplex PCR, lists solely in-frame clones and lacks some. This sample has some 130,000 clones, with over 60% found just once. The V and J ends lost 6 bases and 4 bases, in that order; junction bases with no gene match: 6. Per germline, CDR1 MNHEY and CDR2 SVGAGI. The CDR3 covers 14 residues. V and J are TRBV6-5 and TRBJ1-2, with 9 bases matching TRBD1. The sequence was obtained from a woman of 80 years or more with acute or convalescent COVID-19. Material: peripheral blood. CDR3 sequence reads: CASSRGQGVYGYTF. The CDR3 DNA follows: TGTGCCAGCAGCAGGGGACAGGGAGTCTATGGCTACACCTTC.